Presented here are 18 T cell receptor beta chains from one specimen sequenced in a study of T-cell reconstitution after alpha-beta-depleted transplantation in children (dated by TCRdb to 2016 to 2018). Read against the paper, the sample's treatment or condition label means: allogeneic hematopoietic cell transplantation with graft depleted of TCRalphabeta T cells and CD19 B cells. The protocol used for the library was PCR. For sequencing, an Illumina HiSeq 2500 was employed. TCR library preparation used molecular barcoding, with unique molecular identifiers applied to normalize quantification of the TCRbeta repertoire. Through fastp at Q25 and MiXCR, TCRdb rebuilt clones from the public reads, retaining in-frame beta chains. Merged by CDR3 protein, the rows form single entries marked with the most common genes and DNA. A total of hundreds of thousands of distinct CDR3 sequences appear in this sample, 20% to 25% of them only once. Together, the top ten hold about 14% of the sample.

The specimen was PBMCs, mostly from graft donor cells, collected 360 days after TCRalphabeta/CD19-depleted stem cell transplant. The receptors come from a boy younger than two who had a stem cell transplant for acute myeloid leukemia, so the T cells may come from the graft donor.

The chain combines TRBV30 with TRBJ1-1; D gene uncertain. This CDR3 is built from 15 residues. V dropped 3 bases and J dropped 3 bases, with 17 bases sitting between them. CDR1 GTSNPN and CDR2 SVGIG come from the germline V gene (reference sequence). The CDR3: CAWRDPYRVDTEAFF. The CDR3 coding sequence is TGTGCCTGGAGGGACCCCTATAGAGTGGACACTGAAGCTTTCTTT.

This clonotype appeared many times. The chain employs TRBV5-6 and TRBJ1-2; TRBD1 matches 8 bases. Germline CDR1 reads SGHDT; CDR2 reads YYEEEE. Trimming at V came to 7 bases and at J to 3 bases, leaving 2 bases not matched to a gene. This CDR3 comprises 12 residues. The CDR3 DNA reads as TGTGCCAGCCTACAGGGGGACTATGGCTACACCTTC. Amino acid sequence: CASLQGDYGYTF.

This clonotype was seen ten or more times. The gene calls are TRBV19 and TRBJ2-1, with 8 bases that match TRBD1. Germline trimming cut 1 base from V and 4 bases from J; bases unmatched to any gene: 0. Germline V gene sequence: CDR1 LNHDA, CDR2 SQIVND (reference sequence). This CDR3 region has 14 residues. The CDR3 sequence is CASSIGTGYNEQFF. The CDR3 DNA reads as TGTGCCAGTAGTATAGGGACAGGGTACAATGAGCAGTTCTTC.

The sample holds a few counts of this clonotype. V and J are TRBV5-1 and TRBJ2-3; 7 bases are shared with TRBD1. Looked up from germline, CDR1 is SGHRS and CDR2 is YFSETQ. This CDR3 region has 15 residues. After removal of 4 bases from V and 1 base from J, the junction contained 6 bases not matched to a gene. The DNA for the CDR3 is TGCGCCAGCAGCCGGGGACAGATAGGCACAGATACGCAGTATTTT. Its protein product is CASSRGQIGTDTQYF.

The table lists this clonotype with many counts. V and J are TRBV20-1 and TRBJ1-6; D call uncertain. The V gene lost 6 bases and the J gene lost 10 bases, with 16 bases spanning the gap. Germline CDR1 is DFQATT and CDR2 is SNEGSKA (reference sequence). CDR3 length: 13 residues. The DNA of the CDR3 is TGCAGTGCCGACGACCGCCCAGGCTCACCCCTCCACTTT. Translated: CSADDRPGSPLHF.

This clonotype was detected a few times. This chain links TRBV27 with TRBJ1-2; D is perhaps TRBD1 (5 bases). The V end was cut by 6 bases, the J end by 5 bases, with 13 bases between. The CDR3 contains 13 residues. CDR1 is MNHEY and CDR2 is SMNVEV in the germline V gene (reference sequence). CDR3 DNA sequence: TGTGCCAGCAGGAACCTTGACAGTTATGGCTACACCTTC. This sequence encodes CASRNLDSYGYTF.

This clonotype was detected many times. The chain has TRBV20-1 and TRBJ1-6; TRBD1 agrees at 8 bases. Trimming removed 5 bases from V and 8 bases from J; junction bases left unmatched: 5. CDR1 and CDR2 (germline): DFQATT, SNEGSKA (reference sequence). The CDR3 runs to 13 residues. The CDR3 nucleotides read TGCAGTGCTCGGACAGGGAAACATTCACCCCTCCACTTT. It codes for CSARTGKHSPLHF.

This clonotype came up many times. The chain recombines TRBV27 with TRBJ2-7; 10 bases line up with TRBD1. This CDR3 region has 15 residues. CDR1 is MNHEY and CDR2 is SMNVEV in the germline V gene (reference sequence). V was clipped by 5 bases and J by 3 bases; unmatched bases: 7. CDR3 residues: CASSPSGTGDYEQYF. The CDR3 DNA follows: TGTGCCAGCAGTCCCTCCGGGACAGGGGACTACGAGCAGTACTTC.

The CDR3 DNA follows: TGTGCCAGCAGTTTAACCGGGTCCCTTCTTCGGGACTATGGCTACACCTTC. This gives the protein CASSLTGSLLRDYGYTF. This chain joins TRBV27 and TRBJ1-2; D is ambiguous. Trimming pared 2 bases from V and 3 bases from J, leaving 19 bases between. Germline CDR1 reads MNHEY; CDR2 reads SMNVEV (reference sequence). The CDR3 contains 17 residues.

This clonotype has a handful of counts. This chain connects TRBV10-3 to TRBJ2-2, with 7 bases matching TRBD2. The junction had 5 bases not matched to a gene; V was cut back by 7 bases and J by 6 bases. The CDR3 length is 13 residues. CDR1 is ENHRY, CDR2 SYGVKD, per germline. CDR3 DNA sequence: TGTGCCATCACCCGGGAGGTCTCCGGGGAGCTGTTTTTT. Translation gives CAITREVSGELFF.

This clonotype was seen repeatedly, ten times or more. For the CDR3, the DNA is TGCAGTGCTAGACCGCCGGGCGGGAGAGATCAGCCCCAGCATTTT. Its translation: CSARPPGGRDQPQHF. The chain is built from TRBV20-1 and TRBJ1-5; no reliable D call. Deletions cut 2 bases from V and 5 bases from J, with 16 bases between. This CDR3 contains 15 residues. Germline CDR1 is DFQATT and CDR2 is SNEGSKA (reference sequence).

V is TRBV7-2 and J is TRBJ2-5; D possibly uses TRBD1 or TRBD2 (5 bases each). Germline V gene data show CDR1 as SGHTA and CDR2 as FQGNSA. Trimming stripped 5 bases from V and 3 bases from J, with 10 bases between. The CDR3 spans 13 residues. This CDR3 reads CASSLRGKETQYF. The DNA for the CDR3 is TGTGCCAGCAGCCTCCGGGGCAAAGAGACCCAGTACTTC.

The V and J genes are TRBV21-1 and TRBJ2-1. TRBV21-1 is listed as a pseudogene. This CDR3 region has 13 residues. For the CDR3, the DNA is TGTGCCAGCAGCAAAGCCGACTACAATGAGCAGTTCTTC. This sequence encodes CASSKADYNEQFF.

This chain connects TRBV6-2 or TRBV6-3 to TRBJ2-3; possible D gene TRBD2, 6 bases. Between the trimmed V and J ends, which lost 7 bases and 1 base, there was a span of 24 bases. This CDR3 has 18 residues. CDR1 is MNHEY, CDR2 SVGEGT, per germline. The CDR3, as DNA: TGTGCCAGCAACCGACAGTGGCGGGGCGCTGCGGGCACAGATACGCAGTATTTT. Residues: CASNRQWRGAAGTDTQYF.

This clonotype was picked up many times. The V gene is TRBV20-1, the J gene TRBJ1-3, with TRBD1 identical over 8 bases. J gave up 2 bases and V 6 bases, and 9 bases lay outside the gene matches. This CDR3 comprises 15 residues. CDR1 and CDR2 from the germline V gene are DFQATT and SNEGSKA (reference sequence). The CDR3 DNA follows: TGCAGTGCAAGGCAGGGGGCGCGTGCTGGAAACACCATATATTTT. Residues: CSARQGARAGNTIYF.

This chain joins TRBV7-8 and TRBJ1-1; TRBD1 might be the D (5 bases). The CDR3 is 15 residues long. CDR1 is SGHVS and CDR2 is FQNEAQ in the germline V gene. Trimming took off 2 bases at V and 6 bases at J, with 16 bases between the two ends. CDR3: CASSLNGMGLSEAFF. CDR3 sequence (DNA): TGTGCCAGCAGCTTAAACGGCATGGGGCTATCTGAAGCTTTCTTT.

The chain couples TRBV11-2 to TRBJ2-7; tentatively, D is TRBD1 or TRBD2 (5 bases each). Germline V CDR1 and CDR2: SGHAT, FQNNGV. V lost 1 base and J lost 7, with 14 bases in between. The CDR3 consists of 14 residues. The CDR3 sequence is CASSLVRGSGEQYV. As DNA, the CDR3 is TGTGCCAGCAGCTTAGTGAGGGGAAGTGGAGAGCAGTACGTC.

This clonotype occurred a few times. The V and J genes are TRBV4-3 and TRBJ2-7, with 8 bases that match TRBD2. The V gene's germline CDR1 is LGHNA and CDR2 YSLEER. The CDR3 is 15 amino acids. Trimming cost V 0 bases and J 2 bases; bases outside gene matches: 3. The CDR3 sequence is CASSQDGGGTYEQYF. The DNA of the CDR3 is TGCGCCAGCAGCCAAGACGGGGGGGGCACCTACGAGCAGTACTTC.